The source of this T cell receptor (beta chain) is a study of T cell responses to AZD1222 COVID-19 vaccine. Profiled with immunoSEQ multiplex PCR; TCRdb holds only in-frame clones, not every one. The sample carries about 110,000 clones, about 90% recorded once. The CDR3 totals 13 residues. V lost 5 bases to trimming and J lost 10 bases, with 15 bases between them. Germline-derived CDR1 and CDR2 are SGHTA and FQGTGA. About this clone itself: Its antigen remains unidentified.

Study results and limitations: Females outnumbered males among donors, who were mostly white British; clonal diversity was possibly underestimated.

The chain employs TRBV7-3 and TRBJ2-1; D could derive from TRBD1 or TRBD2 (5 bases each). Sequencing was performed on peripheral blood, taken on day 0 of AZD1222 vaccination. The receptor was derived from an adult in good health. The CDR3 protein is CASSPGASSEQFF. CDR3 DNA: TGTGCCAGCAGCCCTGGGGCTAGCTCAGAGCAGTTCTTC. The full variable domain, its missing parts supplied by reference TRBV7-3 and TRBJ2-1, is GAGVSQTPSNKVTEKGKYVELRCDPISGHTALYWYRQSLGQGPEFLIYFQGTGAADDSGLPNDRFFAVRPEGSVSTLKIQRTERGDSAVYLCASSPGASSEQFFGPGTRLTVL.